Presented here are 29 T cell receptor beta chains from one specimen sequenced in a study of PD-1 blockade in classical Hodgkin lymphoma. Sequencing used immunoSEQ multiplex PCR; TCRdb keeps in-frame clones, though not all of them. The sample includes 90,000 to 100,000 clones, roughly 76% seen only once; the top ten take 16%. All patients relapsed after autologous stem cell transplantation, and brentuximab vedotin exposure varied. Source: peripheral blood mononuclear cells (PBMCs), taken before the second cycle of nivolumab. All receptors come from a human donor with classical Hodgkin lymphoma.

The chain combines TRBV7-6 with TRBJ2-7; 9 bases fit TRBD1. This CDR3 region has 14 residues. V was pared by 4 bases and J by 2 bases, with 3 bases of the junction left unmatched. Germline V gives CDR1 SGHVS, CDR2 FNYEAQ. CDR3 sequence: CASSSGTGPYEQYF. CDR3 DNA: TGTGCCAGCAGCTCAGGGACAGGGCCCTACGAGCAGTACTTC.

The chain couples TRBV30 to TRBJ2-2; the match to TRBD1 covers 8 bases. Germline V gene lookup returns CDR1 GTSNPN and CDR2 SVGIG (reference sequence). The CDR3 is 16 residues long. Trimming took 0 bases from V and 5 from J; bases not matched to a gene: 8. CDR3 region: CAWSVSRTGMTGELFF. As DNA, the CDR3 is TGTGCCTGGAGTGTTTCCCGGACAGGGATGACCGGGGAGCTGTTTTTT.

This sequence joins TRBV4-1 and TRBJ1-5; TRBD1 might be the D (6 bases). Germline V gene sequence: CDR1 MGHRA, CDR2 YSYEKL. This CDR3 has 13 residues. The germline V and J ends were trimmed by 2 bases and 7 bases, with 9 bases remaining between them. The CDR3 loop reads CASSQRTDQPQHF. The CDR3 nucleotides read TGCGCCAGCAGCCAAAGGACAGACCAGCCCCAGCATTTT.

The J gene is TRBJ2-3, the V gene TRBV19; D is ambiguous. Germline CDR1 LNHDA, CDR2 SQIVND (reference sequence). Trimming removed 1 base at V and 2 bases at J, with 10 bases between. This CDR3 is built from 15 residues. CDR3 DNA sequence: TGTGCCAGTAGTATAGGGAGCCCCCCCACAGATACGCAGTATTTT. This codes for CASSIGSPPTDTQYF.

The rearrangement uses TRBV4-1 and TRBJ2-2, with D unresolved. The CDR3 is 12 amino acids. The germline V gene encodes CDR1 MGHRA and CDR2 YSYEKL. V lost 2 bases, J lost 5 bases, and 3 bases lay in between. The CDR3 sequence is CASSQQTGELFF. CDR3 coding DNA: TGCGCCAGCAGCCAACAGACCGGGGAGCTGTTTTTT.

This rearrangement joins TRBV4-3 to TRBJ1-3; tentative D call: TRBD1 (5 bases). Per the germline V gene, CDR1 is LGHNA and CDR2 is YSLEER. The CDR3 totals 17 residues. Trimming took 0 bases from V and 0 from J, leaving 12 bases between them. The CDR3 here is CASSQEVTGRSGNTIYF. CDR3 in DNA: TGCGCCAGCAGCCAAGAGGTTACGGGACGCTCTGGAAACACCATATATTTT.

Only a few counts were recorded for this clone. The chain carries TRBV6-5 and TRBJ2-7, with 7 bases fitting TRBD2. Trimming cost V 0 bases and J 6 bases; bases outside gene matches: 5. CDR3 length: 14 amino acids. Germline V gene data show CDR1 as MNHEY and CDR2 as SVGAGI. As DNA, the CDR3 is TGTGCCAGCAGTTACTCGAGACTAGCCTCCGAGCAGTACTTC. Translated, it gives CASSYSRLASEQYF.

This clone occurred a few times. This CDR3 is CAWEGQGGQPQHF. The CDR3 DNA sequence: TGTGCCTGGGAAGGACAGGGGGGTCAGCCCCAGCATTTT. The V gene is TRBV30, the J gene TRBJ1-5; the match to TRBD1 covers 10 bases. Germline-derived CDR1 and CDR2 are GTSNPN and SVGIG (reference sequence). J gave up 6 bases and V 5 bases, and 4 bases lay outside the gene matches. This CDR3 region has 13 residues.

J is TRBJ2-7 and V is TRBV28; 8 bases fit TRBD2. V lost 5 bases, J lost 5 bases, and 8 bases stayed unmatched. The V gene's germline CDR1 is MDHEN and CDR2 SYDVKM. CDR3 length equals 14 residues. The CDR3: CASSPPGLGNEQYF. DNA for the CDR3: TGTGCCAGCAGTCCTCCGGGACTAGGGAACGAGCAGTACTTC. Based on the CDR3 plus reference TRBV28 and TRBJ2-7, the full variable domain is DVKVTQSSRYLVKRTGEKVFLECVQDMDHENMFWYRQDPGLGLRLIYFSYDVKMKEKGDIPEGYSVSREKKERFSLILESASTNQTSMYLCASSPPGLGNEQYFGPGTRLTVT.

The chain recombines TRBV10-3 with TRBJ1-5; D unresolved. This CDR3 is built from 14 residues. Looked up from germline, CDR1 is ENHRY and CDR2 is SYGVKD. Trimming removed 6 bases at V and 3 bases at J, with 12 bases between. The CDR3 DNA reads TGTGCCATCAGGAGCCAGCTACCCAATCAGCCCCAGCATTTT. Translation: CAIRSQLPNQPQHF.

This chain joins TRBV5-1 and TRBJ2-2; D may be TRBD2 (5 bases). Trimming left V 3 bases short and J 7 bases short, with 13 bases between. CDR3 length: 14 amino acids. The germline gives CDR1 SGHRS, CDR2 YFSETQ. CDR3 DNA: TGCGCCAGCAGCTCCCTTTTTGGGAGCGGGGAGCTGTTTTTT. Translation: CASSSLFGSGELFF. The entire variable domain, with the rest obtained from reference TRBV5-1 and TRBJ2-2, is as follows: KAGVTQTPRYLIKTRGQQVTLSCSPISGHRSVSWYQQTPGQGLQFLFEYFSETQRNKGNFPGRFSGRQFSNSRSEMNVSTLELGDSALYLCASSSLFGSGELFFGEGSRLTVL.

The chain has TRBV15 and TRBJ2-7; either TRBD1 or TRBD2 may fit D (5 bases each). The CDR3 is 16 amino acids. The V and J ends lost 5 bases and 0 bases respectively, with 17 bases between them. The germline CDR1 and CDR2 sequences are LNHNV and YYDKDF (reference sequence). The DNA of the CDR3 is TGTGCCACCAGCCCCCGAGGGGCAGTAAGCTCCTACGAGCAGTACTTC. Amino acids: CATSPRGAVSSYEQYF.

This clone was recorded a few times. The genes are TRBV11-2 and TRBJ2-2, with D maybe TRBD1 (6 bases). From germline, CDR1 is SGHAT and CDR2 FQNNGV. The CDR3 totals 16 residues. V lost 5 bases and J lost 8, with 21 bases in between. CDR3: CASSPPGQGRIGELFF. The CDR3, as DNA: TGTGCCAGCAGCCCTCCGGGGCAGGGGAGAATAGGGGAGCTGTTTTTT.

The V call is TRBV6-1, the J call TRBJ1-2; D is possibly TRBD1 (6 bases). V lost 6 bases to trimming and J lost 4 bases, with 9 bases between them. Germline V lookup: CDR1 MNHNS, CDR2 SASEGT. This CDR3 region has 12 residues. DNA of the CDR3: TGTGCCAGCAGAGGGACAAGCTATGGCTACACCTTC. This translates into CASRGTSYGYTF.

Written as DNA, the CDR3 is TGCAGCGTGACTCTAGCGGGAGAGGGGGATACGCAGTATTTT. This gives the protein CSVTLAGEGDTQYF. This rearrangement joins TRBV29-1 to TRBJ2-3; 10 nucleotides match TRBD2. Trimming took 6 bases from V and 6 from J; bases not matched to a gene: 9. The CDR3 has 14 amino acids. The germline V gene has CDR1 SQVTM and CDR2 ANQGSEA.

The V call is TRBV14, the J call TRBJ2-5; no definite D call. The better agreement between TRBJ2-7 and the DNA end casts doubt on the J call. Looked up from germline, CDR1 is SGHDN and CDR2 is FVKESK. This CDR3 contains 15 residues. This CDR3 is CASSQEVGSSYEQYF. The DNA of the CDR3 is TGTGCCAGCAGCCAAGAGGTCGGTAGCTCCTACGAGCAGTACTTC.

In this sample, this clone turned up once. This chain uses TRBV5-1 with TRBJ2-7; tentative D call: TRBD1 (6 bases). V gave up 2 bases and J gave up 3 bases, with 9 bases separating them. Per the germline V gene, CDR1 is SGHRS and CDR2 is YFSETQ. CDR3 size: 13 residues. The CDR3 bases are TGCGCCAGCAGCTTACAGGGTGGCTACGAGCAGTACTTC. Protein sequence: CASSLQGGYEQYF. Full variable domain (rest looked up from reference TRBV5-1 and TRBJ2-7): KAGVTQTPRYLIKTRGQQVTLSCSPISGHRSVSWYQQTPGQGLQFLFEYFSETQRNKGNFPGRFSGRQFSNSRSEMNVSTLELGDSALYLCASSLQGGYEQYFGPGTRLTVT.

Written as DNA, the CDR3 is TGTGCCAGCAGCCGACCGGGACTAGCGCACTACGAGCAGTACTTC. The encoded protein is CASSRPGLAHYEQYF. This rearrangement joins TRBV7-9 to TRBJ2-7; TRBD2 agrees at 10 bases. The V and J ends lost 5 bases and 3 bases, in that order; junction bases with no gene match: 7. This CDR3 region has 15 residues. The germline gives CDR1 SEHNR, CDR2 FQNEAQ (reference sequence).

This clone has just a few counts. The chain carries TRBV14 and TRBJ2-5, with 7 positions matching TRBD2. Germline loops: CDR1 SGHDN, CDR2 FVKESK. This CDR3 spans 15 amino acids. J lost 3 bases, V lost 0 bases, and 4 bases had no gene match. The CDR3 DNA reads as TGTGCCAGCAGCCAAGACCGGGGGGTTGAAGAGACCCAGTACTTC. Translating gives CASSQDRGVEETQYF.

This chain's CDR3 is CASIERQGTEAFF. For the CDR3, the DNA is TGTGCCAGCATTGAAAGGCAGGGCACTGAAGCTTTCTTT. The chain has TRBV7-9 and TRBJ1-1; a possible D gene is TRBD1 (5 bases). The CDR3 covers 13 residues. Germline lookup yields CDR1 SEHNR and CDR2 FQNEAQ (reference sequence). V was shortened by 7 bases and J by 4 bases, with 13 bases between the two germline ends.

The J gene is TRBJ2-5, the V gene TRBV6-6; D ambiguous. Germline V lookup: CDR1 MNHNY, CDR2 SVGAGI (reference sequence). V was shortened by 6 bases and J by 7 bases, with 15 bases between the two germline ends. This CDR3 contains 13 residues. CDR3 in DNA: TGTGCCAGCAGCCCGGACGGATTTGGGACCCAGTACTTC. Translated, it gives CASSPDGFGTQYF.

The chain uses TRBV7-2 and TRBJ2-1, with 9 bases fitting TRBD2. V gave up 1 base and J gave up 5 bases; unmatched junction bases: 3. CDR1 and CDR2 (germline): SGHTA, FQGNSA. The CDR3 consists of 15 residues. In DNA, the CDR3 is TGTGCCAGCAGCTTAGGACTAGCGGATAACAATGAGCAGTTCTTC. This sequence encodes CASSLGLADNNEQFF.

The chain combines TRBV5-6 with TRBJ1-2, with TRBD1 matching 11 bases. The CDR3 is made up of 16 amino acids. Trimming cost V 6 bases and J 4 bases; bases outside gene matches: 11. Per the germline V gene, CDR1 is SGHDT and CDR2 is YYEEEE. The CDR3 sequence: CASNRQDRGRGYGYTF. The DNA for the CDR3 is TGTGCCAGCAACCGCCAGGACAGGGGGCGAGGCTATGGCTACACCTTC.

The chain links TRBV29-1 to TRBJ2-5; 8 nucleotides agree with TRBD1. This CDR3 is 15 amino acids long. Germline-derived CDR1 and CDR2 are SQVTM and ANQGSEA. After removal of 0 bases from V and 2 bases from J, the junction contained 5 bases not matched to a gene. CDR3 sequence reads: CSVEDWWTGQETQYF. Here the CDR3 DNA reads TGCAGCGTTGAAGATTGGTGGACAGGGCAAGAGACCCAGTACTTC.

V gene TRBV7-6 combines with J gene TRBJ2-5; 10 bases are a match to TRBD2. The CDR3 loop spans 16 amino acids. The junction had 11 bases not matched to a gene; V was cut back by 5 bases and J by 5 bases. Germline loops: CDR1 SGHVS, CDR2 FNYEAQ. The CDR3 DNA sequence: TGTGCCAGCAGCCGCAACTCAGCGGGAGGGCCGGAGACCCAGTACTTC. As protein: CASSRNSAGGPETQYF.

The gene calls are TRBV5-6 and TRBJ1-2; 8 nucleotides match TRBD1. The CDR3 has 16 amino acids. The V gene end was trimmed by 5 bases and the J gene end by 7 bases; junction bases not matched to a gene: 16. Germline CDR1 reads SGHDT; CDR2 reads YYEEEE. The CDR3 loop reads CASSSVPGQGLGGYTF. The CDR3 DNA follows: TGTGCCAGCAGTTCTGTCCCCGGACAGGGCTTGGGTGGCTACACCTTC.

The rearrangement links TRBV7-9 to TRBJ2-1; weak D call: TRBD1 (5 bases). CDR3 length: 15 amino acids. V was trimmed by 5 bases and J by 0 bases, leaving 11 bases between them. The germline V gene encodes CDR1 SEHNR and CDR2 FQNEAQ (reference sequence). This CDR3 is CASSPDKSSYNEQFF. The CDR3, as DNA: TGTGCCAGCAGCCCGGACAAGAGCTCCTACAATGAGCAGTTCTTC.

This chain joins TRBV18 and TRBJ2-1, with 7 bases that match TRBD1. This CDR3 region has 15 residues. Germline V gene lookup returns CDR1 KGHSH and CDR2 LQKENI. Trimming removed 8 bases from V and 0 bases from J; junction bases left unmatched: 7. The CDR3 loop reads CASTTGPSSYNEQFF. Written as DNA, the CDR3 is TGTGCCAGCACGACAGGGCCAAGCTCCTACAATGAGCAGTTCTTC. Using reference TRBV18 and TRBJ2-1 for the parts outside the CDR3, the full variable domain is NAGVMQNPRHLVRRRGQEARLRCSPMKGHSHVYWYRQLPEEGLKFMVYLQKENIIDESGMPKERFSAEFPKEGPSILRIQQVVRGDSAAYFCASTTGPSSYNEQFFGPGTRLTVL.

The chain's CDR3 is CASSLTGTGGAFF. CDR3 coding DNA: TGTGCCAGCAGCTTGACCGGGACAGGGGGAGCTTTCTTT. V gene TRBV7-3 combines with J gene TRBJ1-1, with 11 bases identical to TRBD1. CDR1 is SGHTA and CDR2 is FQGTGA in the germline V gene. V lost 3 bases to trimming and J lost 10 bases; unmatched junction nucleotides: 4. CDR3 length: 13 residues.